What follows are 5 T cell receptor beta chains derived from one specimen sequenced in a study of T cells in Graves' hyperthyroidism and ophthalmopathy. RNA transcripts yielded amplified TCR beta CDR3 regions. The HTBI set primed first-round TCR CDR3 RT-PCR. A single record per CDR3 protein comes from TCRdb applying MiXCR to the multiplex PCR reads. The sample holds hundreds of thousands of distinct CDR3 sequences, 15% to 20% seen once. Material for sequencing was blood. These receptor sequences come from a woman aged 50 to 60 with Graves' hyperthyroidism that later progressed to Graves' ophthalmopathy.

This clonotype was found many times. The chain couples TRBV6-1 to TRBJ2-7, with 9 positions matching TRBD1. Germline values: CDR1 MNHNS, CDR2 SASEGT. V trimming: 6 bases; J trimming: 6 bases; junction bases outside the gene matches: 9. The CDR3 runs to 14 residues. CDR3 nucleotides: TGTGCCAGCAGGAATCCGGGACAGGGTTCCGAGCAGTACTTC. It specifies CASRNPGQGSEQYF.

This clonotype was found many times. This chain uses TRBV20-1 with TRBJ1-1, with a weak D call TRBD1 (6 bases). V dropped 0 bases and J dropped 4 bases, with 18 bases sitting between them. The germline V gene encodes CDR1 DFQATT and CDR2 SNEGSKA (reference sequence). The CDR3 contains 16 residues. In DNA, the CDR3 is TGCAGTGCTAGAGATCAGGGGACAAATGGAGGCACTGAAGCTTTCTTT. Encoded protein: CSARDQGTNGGTEAFF.

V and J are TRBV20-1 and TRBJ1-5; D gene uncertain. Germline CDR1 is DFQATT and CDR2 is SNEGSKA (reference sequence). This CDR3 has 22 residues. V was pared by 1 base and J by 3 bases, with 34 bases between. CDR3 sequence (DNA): TGCAGTGCTAGAGGCATGTCCTCTAGCAGGACGAACTTTCTAGACGCCAATCAGCCCCAGCATTTT. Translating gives CSARGMSSSRTNFLDANQPQHF.

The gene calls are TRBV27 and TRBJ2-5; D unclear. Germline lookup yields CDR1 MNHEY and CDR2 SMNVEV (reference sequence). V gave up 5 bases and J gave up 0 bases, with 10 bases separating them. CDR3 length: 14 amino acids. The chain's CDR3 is CASSQDGNQETQYF. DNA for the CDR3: TGTGCCAGCAGTCAAGACGGAAACCAAGAGACCCAGTACTTC.

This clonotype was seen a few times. For the CDR3, the DNA is TGTGCCAGTACCCCAGGGTGGGCCTATGGCTACACCTTC. Translation: CASTPGWAYGYTF. The J gene is TRBJ1-2, the V gene TRBV19, with D maybe TRBD1 (5 bases). Germline assignment: CDR1 LNHDA and CDR2 SQIVND (reference sequence). The CDR3 totals 13 residues. V was clipped by 7 bases and J by 4 bases, with 13 bases between them.